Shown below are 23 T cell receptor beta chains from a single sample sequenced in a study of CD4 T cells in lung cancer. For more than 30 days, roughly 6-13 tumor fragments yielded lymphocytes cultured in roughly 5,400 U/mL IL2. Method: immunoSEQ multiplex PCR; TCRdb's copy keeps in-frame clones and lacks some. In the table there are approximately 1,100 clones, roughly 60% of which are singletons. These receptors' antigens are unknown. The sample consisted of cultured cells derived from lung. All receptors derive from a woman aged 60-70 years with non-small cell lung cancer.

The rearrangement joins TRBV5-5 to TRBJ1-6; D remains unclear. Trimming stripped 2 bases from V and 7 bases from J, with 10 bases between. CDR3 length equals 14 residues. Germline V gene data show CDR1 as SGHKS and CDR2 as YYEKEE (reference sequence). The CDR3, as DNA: TGTGCCAGCAGCTTAGACGCGATAAATTCACCCCTCCACTTT. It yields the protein CASSLDAINSPLHF.

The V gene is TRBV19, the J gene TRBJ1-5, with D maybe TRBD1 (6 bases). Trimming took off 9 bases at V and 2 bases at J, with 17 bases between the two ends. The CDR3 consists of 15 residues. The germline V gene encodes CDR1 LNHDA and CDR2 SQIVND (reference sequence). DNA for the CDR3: TGTGCCAGCCACTCAGGGGCAGTAGGCAATCAGCCCCAGCATTTT. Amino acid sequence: CASHSGAVGNQPQHF.

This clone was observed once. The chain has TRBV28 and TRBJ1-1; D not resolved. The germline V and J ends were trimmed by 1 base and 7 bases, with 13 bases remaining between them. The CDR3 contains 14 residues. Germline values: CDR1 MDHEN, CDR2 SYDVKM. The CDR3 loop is CASSLFRGSDEAFF. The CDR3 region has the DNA TGTGCCAGCAGTTTATTTAGAGGGAGCGATGAAGCTTTCTTT.

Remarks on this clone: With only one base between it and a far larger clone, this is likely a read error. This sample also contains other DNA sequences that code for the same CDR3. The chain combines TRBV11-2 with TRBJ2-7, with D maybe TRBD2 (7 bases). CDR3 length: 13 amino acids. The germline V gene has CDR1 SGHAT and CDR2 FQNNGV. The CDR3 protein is CASSQTRGAPRNF. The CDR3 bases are TGTGCCAGCAGCCAGACACGGGGGGCCCCCAGGAACTTC.

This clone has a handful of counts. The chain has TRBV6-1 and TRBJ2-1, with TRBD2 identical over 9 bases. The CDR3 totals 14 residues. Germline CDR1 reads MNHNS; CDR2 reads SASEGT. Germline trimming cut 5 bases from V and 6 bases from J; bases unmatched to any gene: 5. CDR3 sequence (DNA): TGTGCCAGCAGTAAGGGGACTAGCCCCAATGAGCAGTTCTTC. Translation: CASSKGTSPNEQFF.

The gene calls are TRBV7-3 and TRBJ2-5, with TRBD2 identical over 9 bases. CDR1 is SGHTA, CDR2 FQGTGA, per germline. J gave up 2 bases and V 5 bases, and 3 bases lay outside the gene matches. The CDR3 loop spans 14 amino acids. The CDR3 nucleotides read TGTGCCAGCAGCGGGCGGGGGGGACAAGAGACCCAGTACTTC. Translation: CASSGRGGQETQYF.

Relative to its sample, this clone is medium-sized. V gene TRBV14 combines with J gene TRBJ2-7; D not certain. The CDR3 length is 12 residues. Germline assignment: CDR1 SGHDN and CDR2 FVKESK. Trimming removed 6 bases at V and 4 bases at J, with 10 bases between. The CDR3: CASSPRLYEQYF. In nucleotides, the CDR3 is TGTGCCAGCAGTCCTAGGTTGTACGAGCAGTACTTC. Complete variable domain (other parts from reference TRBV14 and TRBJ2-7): EAGVTQFPSHSVIEKGQTVTLRCDPISGHDNLYWYRRVMGKEIKFLLHFVKESKQDESGMPNNRFLAERTGGTYSTLKVQPAELEDSGVYFCASSPRLYEQYFGPGTRLTVT.

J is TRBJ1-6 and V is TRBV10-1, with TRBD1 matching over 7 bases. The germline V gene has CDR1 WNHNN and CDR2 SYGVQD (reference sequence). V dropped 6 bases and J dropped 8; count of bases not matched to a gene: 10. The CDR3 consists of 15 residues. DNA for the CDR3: TGCGCCAGCAGGATGGACAGGCTCCACGATTCACCCCTCCACTTT. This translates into CASRMDRLHDSPLHF.

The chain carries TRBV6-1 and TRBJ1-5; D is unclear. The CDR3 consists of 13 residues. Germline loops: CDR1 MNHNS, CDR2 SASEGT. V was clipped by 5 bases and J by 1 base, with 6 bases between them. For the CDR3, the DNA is TGTGCCAGCAGTTGGTCCAGCAATCAGCCCCAGCATTTT. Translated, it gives CASSWSSNQPQHF.

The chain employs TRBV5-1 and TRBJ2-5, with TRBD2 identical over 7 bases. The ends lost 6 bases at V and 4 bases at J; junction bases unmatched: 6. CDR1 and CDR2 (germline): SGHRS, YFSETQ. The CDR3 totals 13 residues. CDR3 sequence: CASTLTGGETQYF. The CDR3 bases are TGCGCCAGCACCCTCACGGGGGGAGAGACCCAGTACTTC.

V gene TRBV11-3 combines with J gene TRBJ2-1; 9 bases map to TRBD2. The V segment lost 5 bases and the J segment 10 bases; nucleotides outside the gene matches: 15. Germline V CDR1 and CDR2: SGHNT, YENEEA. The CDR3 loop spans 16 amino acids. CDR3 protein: CASSLTLAGASREQFF. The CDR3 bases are TGTGCCAGCAGCCTGACCTTAGCGGGGGCCTCACGGGAGCAGTTCTTC.

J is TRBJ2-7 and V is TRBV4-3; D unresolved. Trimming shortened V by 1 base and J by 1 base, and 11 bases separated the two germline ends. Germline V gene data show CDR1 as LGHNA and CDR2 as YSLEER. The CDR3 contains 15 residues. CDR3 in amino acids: CASSQVLHSSYEQYF. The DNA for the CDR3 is TGCGCCAGCAGCCAAGTCCTTCATAGTTCCTACGAGCAGTACTTC.

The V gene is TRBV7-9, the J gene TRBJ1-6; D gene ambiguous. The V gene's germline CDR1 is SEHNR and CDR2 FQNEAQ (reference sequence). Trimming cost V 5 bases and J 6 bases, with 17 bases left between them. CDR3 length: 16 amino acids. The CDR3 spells CASSPTGWGSNSPLHF. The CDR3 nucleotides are TGTGCCAGCAGCCCCACCGGGTGGGGAAGTAATTCACCCCTCCACTTT.

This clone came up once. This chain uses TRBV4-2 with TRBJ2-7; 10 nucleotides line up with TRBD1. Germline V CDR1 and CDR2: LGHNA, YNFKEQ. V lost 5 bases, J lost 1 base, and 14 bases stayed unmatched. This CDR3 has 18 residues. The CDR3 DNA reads TGTGCCAGCAGCTCCACACCGGGACAGGGGCAGAGTTCCTACGAGCAGTACTTC. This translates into CASSSTPGQGQSSYEQYF.

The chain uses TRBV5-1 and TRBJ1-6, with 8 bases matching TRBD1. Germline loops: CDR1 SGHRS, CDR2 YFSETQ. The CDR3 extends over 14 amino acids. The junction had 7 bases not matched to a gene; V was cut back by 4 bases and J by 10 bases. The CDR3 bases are TGCGCCAGCAGCAATGGACAGGGATGGTCACCCCTCCACTTT. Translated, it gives CASSNGQGWSPLHF.

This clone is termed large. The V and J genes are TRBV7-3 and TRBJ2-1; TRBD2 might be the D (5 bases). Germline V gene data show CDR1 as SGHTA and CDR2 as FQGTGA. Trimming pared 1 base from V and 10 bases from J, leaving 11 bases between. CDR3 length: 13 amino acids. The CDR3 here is CASSLITSSEQFF. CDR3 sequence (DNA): TGTGCCAGCAGCTTAATAACTAGTTCAGAGCAGTTCTTC.

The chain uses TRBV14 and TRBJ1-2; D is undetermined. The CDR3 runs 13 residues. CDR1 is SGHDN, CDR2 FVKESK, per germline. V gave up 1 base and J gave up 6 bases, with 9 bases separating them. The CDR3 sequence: CASSQAGIHGYTF. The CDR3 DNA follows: TGTGCCAGCAGCCAAGCGGGGATCCATGGCTACACCTTC.

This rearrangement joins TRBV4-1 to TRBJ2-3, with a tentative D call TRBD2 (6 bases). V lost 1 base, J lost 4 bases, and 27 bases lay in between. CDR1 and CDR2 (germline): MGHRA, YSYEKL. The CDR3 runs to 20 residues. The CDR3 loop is CASSQGESGLYTPSADTQYF. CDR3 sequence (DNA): TGCGCCAGCAGCCAAGGTGAGAGCGGGCTCTATACCCCGTCCGCAGATACGCAGTATTTT.

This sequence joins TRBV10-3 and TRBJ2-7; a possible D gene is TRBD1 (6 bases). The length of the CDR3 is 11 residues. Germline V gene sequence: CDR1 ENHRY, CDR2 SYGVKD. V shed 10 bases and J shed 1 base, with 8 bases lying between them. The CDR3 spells CATQGSYEQYF. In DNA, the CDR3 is TGTGCCACACAGGGTTCCTACGAGCAGTACTTC.

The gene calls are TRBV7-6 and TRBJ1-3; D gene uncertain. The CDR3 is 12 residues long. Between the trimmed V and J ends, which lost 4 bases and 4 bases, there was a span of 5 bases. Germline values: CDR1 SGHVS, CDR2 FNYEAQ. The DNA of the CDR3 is TGTGCCAGCAGCTCAGAAGGAAACACCATATATTTT. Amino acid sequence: CASSSEGNTIYF.

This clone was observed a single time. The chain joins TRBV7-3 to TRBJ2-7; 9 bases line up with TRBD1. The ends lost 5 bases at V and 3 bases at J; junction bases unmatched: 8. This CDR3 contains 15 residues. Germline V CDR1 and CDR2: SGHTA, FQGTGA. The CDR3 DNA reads TGTGCCAGCAGCACCACCGGGACAGGGCTCTACGAGCAGTACTTC. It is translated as CASSTTGTGLYEQYF.

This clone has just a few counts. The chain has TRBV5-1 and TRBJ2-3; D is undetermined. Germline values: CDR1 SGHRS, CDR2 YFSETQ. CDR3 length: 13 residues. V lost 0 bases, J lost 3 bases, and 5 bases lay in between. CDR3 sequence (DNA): TGCGCCAGCAGCTTGGATGGAACAGATACGCAGTATTTT. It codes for CASSLDGTDTQYF.

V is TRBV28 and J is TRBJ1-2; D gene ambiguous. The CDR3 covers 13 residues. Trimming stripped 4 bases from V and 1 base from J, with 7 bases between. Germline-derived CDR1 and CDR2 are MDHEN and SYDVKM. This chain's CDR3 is CASSSPDNYGYTF. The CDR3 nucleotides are TGTGCCAGCAGTTCCCCCGATAACTATGGCTACACCTTC.